This TCR beta chain was identified during a study of Ad26.COV2.S vaccination and SARS-CoV-2 variants. Stated treatment: 15 to 20 received Ad26.COV2.S at low or high dose, single or two shots; 5 received placebo; per-sample allocation not given. Samples came from day 63 after the first vaccine or placebo injection. Boston hosted the donor, who was an adult aged 18-55 years. TCRdb keeps only in-frame clones here, not all; method: immunoSEQ multiplex PCR. The data contain approximately 480,000 clones, around nine tenths of them singletons. The germline V gene encodes CDR1 LNHDA and CDR2 SQIVND (reference sequence). There are 14 residues in the CDR3. V was trimmed by 4 bases and J by 0 bases, leaving 7 bases between them.

This specimen was peripheral blood, taken in a trial of Ad26.COV2.S vaccine versus placebo. The chain has TRBV19 and TRBJ2-1; D remains unclear. This receptor was identified in a person aged 18-65 years who received the Ad26.COV2.S COVID-19 vaccine or a placebo. The chain's CDR3 is CASSTDSSYNEQFF. The CDR3 nucleotides read TGTGCCAGTAGTACTGACTCCTCCTACAATGAGCAGTTCTTC.